What follows describes a single TCR beta chain. The data were taken from a study of identical twins' blood T cells. TCRdb ran MiXCR on the 5' RACE reads and lists one entry per CDR3 protein. The sample gives around 380,000 distinct CDR3 sequences, roughly 27% of which show up once; approximately 6.6% is in the top ten. The sequenced sample consisted of PBMCs. The receptor's source is a woman aged 18-49 years in good health.

The CDR3 DNA follows: TGTGCCACCAGTGACACCCCATCACATAGCCGCTCCTACAATGAGCAGTTCTTC. It is translated as CATSDTPSHSRSYNEQFF. V is TRBV24-1 and J is TRBJ2-1; D remains unclear. The CDR3 has 18 amino acids. CDR1 and CDR2 from the germline V gene are KGHDR and SFDVKD. V lost 4 bases and J 0 bases, leaving 18 bases between the germline ends.